The 3 T cell receptor beta chains listed next were all sequenced from one sample in a study of identical twins. TCRdb reprocessed the 5' RACE reads via MiXCR and lists one record per CDR3 protein. This repertoire shows 470,000 or so distinct CDR3 sequences, 20% to 30% found once; its top ten account for about 3%. These same data were also listed under a study on T cells expressing NK-cell markers.

Sequencing was carried out using CD4+ T cells sorted from blood. The source of these receptors is a woman aged 18-35 years in good health.

The chain carries TRBV19 and TRBJ1-5, with D perhaps TRBD1 (6 bases). The CDR3 totals 13 residues. Germline CDR1 reads LNHDA; CDR2 reads SQIVND (reference sequence). The V end was cut by 5 bases, the J end by 4 bases, with 9 bases between. The CDR3, as DNA: TGTGCCAGTAGTCGGGACACAAATCAGCCCCAGCATTTT. It codes for CASSRDTNQPQHF.

This sequence joins TRBV7-2 and TRBJ1-2; weak D call: TRBD1 (5 bases). The CDR3 is 14 residues long. Trimming shortened V by 1 base and J by 0 bases, and 6 bases separated the two germline ends. Germline lookup yields CDR1 SGHTA and CDR2 FQGNSA. CDR3 loop: CASSLETANYGYTF. CDR3 coding DNA: TGTGCCAGCAGCTTAGAGACAGCTAACTATGGCTACACCTTC.

In its sample, this clonotype was seen a few times. The chain employs TRBV7-2 and TRBJ2-1; a possible D gene is TRBD2 (5 bases). In germline, CDR1 is SGHTA, CDR2 FQGNSA. V was shortened by 6 bases and J by 6 bases, with 21 bases between the two germline ends. The CDR3 sequence is 16 residues long. This CDR3 is CASSPARALSGNEQFF. DNA of the CDR3: TGTGCCAGCAGTCCAGCAAGGGCTTTAAGCGGCAATGAGCAGTTCTTC.